These 24 T cell receptor beta chains originate from one sample sequenced in a study of T cells in localized non-small cell lung cancer. The repertoire was sequenced with immunoSEQ multiplex PCR; TCRdb's copy has only in-frame clones and lacks some. In the table there are around 48,000 clones, 60% to 85% of which are singletons. Sequencing used peripheral blood, obtained before any cancer treatment. The receptors were gathered from a man aged 40-75 years with stage I squamous cell lung carcinoma.

This chain links TRBV18 with TRBJ2-5; D gene unclear. This CDR3 region has 12 residues. With 1 base removed from V and 4 bases from J, the gap between germline ends came to 4 bases. From germline, CDR1 is KGHSH and CDR2 LQKENI. Here the CDR3 DNA reads TGTGCCAGCTCACCACGAAGAGAGACCCAGTACTTC. Translation gives CASSPRRETQYF.

By share of the sample, this clone is large (0.1 to 1%). The chain combines TRBV13 with TRBJ2-3; 12 nucleotides line up with TRBD2. Germline loops: CDR1 PRHDT, CDR2 FYEKMQ (reference sequence). V shed 3 bases and J 6 bases; nucleotides not matched to a gene: 1. The CDR3 is 14 residues long. The DNA for the CDR3 is TGTGCCAGCAGCTTCGGGACTAGCGGGGATACGCAGTATTTT. Its protein product is CASSFGTSGDTQYF.

The chain is built from TRBV11-1 and TRBJ1-6; the D gene is possibly TRBD1 (5 bases). In germline, CDR1 is SGHAT, CDR2 FQDESV (reference sequence). CDR3 length: 15 amino acids. V lost 4 bases and J lost 6, with 13 bases in between. The CDR3, as DNA: TGTGCCAGCAGCTCTATGACAGCAGCTAATTCACCCCTCCACTTT. Translation gives CASSSMTAANSPLHF.

The rearrangement joins TRBV4-2 to TRBJ2-7, with 7 bases matching TRBD2. This CDR3 spans 15 amino acids. V was pared by 0 bases and J by 6 bases, with 8 bases of the junction left unmatched. Germline CDR1 LGHNA, CDR2 YNFKEQ. CDR3 region: CASSQELAVGREQYF. DNA for the CDR3: TGTGCCAGCAGCCAAGAGCTAGCGGTGGGGCGCGAGCAGTACTTC.

The chain joins TRBV10-3 to TRBJ2-3, with a tentative D call TRBD2 (6 bases). Germline V gene sequence: CDR1 ENHRY, CDR2 SYGVKD. CDR3 length: 16 amino acids. V lost 6 bases to trimming and J lost 0 bases, with 16 bases between them. This CDR3 reads CAIRDWRRGSTDTQYF. The CDR3 nucleotides are TGTGCCATCAGGGACTGGCGTCGGGGGAGCACAGATACGCAGTATTTT.

This clone has a single count. The chain carries TRBV10-3 and TRBJ1-1; TRBD1 agrees at 7 bases. CDR1 ENHRY and CDR2 SYGVKD come from the germline V gene. V trimming: 0 bases; J trimming: 11 bases; junction bases outside the gene matches: 6. This CDR3 comprises 13 residues. The CDR3 DNA is TGTGCCATCAGTGAGTCACAGACAGGGCGGGCTTTCTTT. Protein: CAISESQTGRAFF.

As to this clone: Distinct nucleotide sequences in the sample also encode this CDR3. This sequence joins TRBV5-1 and TRBJ2-3; D not resolved. V lost 3 bases to trimming and J lost 5 bases, with 4 bases between them. This CDR3 has 11 amino acids. The germline V gene has CDR1 SGHRS and CDR2 YFSETQ. The CDR3 DNA is TGCGCCAGCAGCTCGGGAGATACGCAGTATTTT. It specifies CASSSGDTQYF.

The chain uses TRBV6-5 and TRBJ1-6, with 8 nucleotides matching TRBD1. Germline trimming cut 2 bases from V and 14 bases from J; bases unmatched to any gene: 11. Germline loops: CDR1 MNHEY, CDR2 SVGAGI. This CDR3 contains 15 residues. The CDR3, as DNA: TGTGCCAGCAGTTACCCTGGACAGGGCCCAGGAACCCTCCACTTT. Translating gives CASSYPGQGPGTLHF.

The chain employs TRBV6-6 and TRBJ1-1, with D perhaps TRBD1 (5 bases). The CDR3 spans 11 residues. Per the germline V gene, CDR1 is MNHNY and CDR2 is SVGAGI (reference sequence). V was clipped by 7 bases and J by 5 bases, with 8 bases between them. CDR3: CASIDRTEAFF. The CDR3 DNA reads as TGTGCCAGCATCGACAGAACTGAAGCTTTCTTT.

V is TRBV6-5 and J is TRBJ1-5; D gene ambiguous. Trimming removed 6 bases from V and 1 base from J, with 4 bases in between. Germline V gene sequence: CDR1 MNHEY, CDR2 SVGAGI. There are 12 residues in the CDR3. The DNA of the CDR3 is TGTGCCAGCAGGAACAGCAATCAGCCCCAGCATTTT. Its translation: CASRNSNQPQHF.

This clone was seen a handful of times. V gene TRBV6-5 combines with J gene TRBJ2-5; 8 nucleotides agree with TRBD2. From germline, CDR1 is MNHEY and CDR2 SVGAGI. V shed 7 bases, J shed 9 bases, and the junction held 4 bases outside the gene matches. The CDR3 is 11 amino acids. CDR3 nucleotide sequence: TGTGCCAGCACCTACGGGGGGGCCCAGTACTTC. It is translated as CASTYGGAQYF.

This clone was detected only a few times. The V and J genes are TRBV6-1 and TRBJ1-2; a possible D gene is TRBD1 (6 bases). CDR1 is MNHNS and CDR2 is SASEGT in the germline V gene. Trimming removed 4 bases at V and 8 bases at J, with 11 bases between. The CDR3 sequence is 12 residues long. In DNA form, the CDR3 reads TGTGCCAGCAGTGCAACAGGGTACGGCTACACCTTC. Residues: CASSATGYGYTF.

The chain employs TRBV4-1 and TRBJ2-1, with TRBD2 matching over 8 bases. The V and J ends lost 0 bases and 4 bases, in that order; junction bases with no gene match: 8. This CDR3 has 17 amino acids. The germline V gene encodes CDR1 MGHRA and CDR2 YSYEKL. For the CDR3, the DNA is TGCGCCAGCAGCCAAGAATCTGCGGGGGGACGATACAATGAGCAGTTCTTC. Residues: CASSQESAGGRYNEQFF.

V is TRBV10-3 and J is TRBJ2-5; TRBD2 matches at 11 bases. The CDR3 is 15 amino acids. J gave up 4 bases and V 2 bases, and 3 bases lay outside the gene matches. CDR1 and CDR2 (germline): ENHRY, SYGVKD. The CDR3 DNA is TGTGCCATCAGTGAGGTAGCGGGGGGGCGAGAGACCCAGTACTTC. Translating gives CAISEVAGGRETQYF.

The rearrangement uses TRBV30 and TRBJ1-1; D gene ambiguous. Trimming stripped 0 bases from V and 7 bases from J, with 6 bases between. Germline assignment: CDR1 GTSNPN and CDR2 SVGIG (reference sequence). CDR3 length: 11 residues. Here the CDR3 reads CAWSVAYEAFF. Here the CDR3 DNA reads TGTGCCTGGAGTGTGGCTTATGAAGCTTTCTTT.

The genes are TRBV10-3 and TRBJ1-1, with 8 bases matching TRBD1. The germline V gene has CDR1 ENHRY and CDR2 SYGVKD. V shed 7 bases and J 5 bases; nucleotides not matched to a gene: 6. The CDR3 totals 13 residues. The CDR3 DNA reads as TGTGCCATCACTCCGGACAGGGAGACTGAAGCTTTCTTT. It specifies CAITPDRETEAFF.

The rearrangement uses TRBV28 and TRBJ2-6; tentative D call: TRBD2 (6 bases). With 4 bases removed from V and 1 base from J, the gap between germline ends came to 11 bases. Germline lookup yields CDR1 MDHEN and CDR2 SYDVKM. The CDR3 spans 16 residues. CDR3: CASSSPGRSGANVLTF. In DNA form, the CDR3 reads TGTGCCAGCAGTTCCCCCGGGAGATCTGGGGCCAACGTCCTGACTTTC.

This clone has a single count. V gene TRBV4-3 combines with J gene TRBJ1-1; D not certain. The CDR3 sequence is 14 residues long. From germline, CDR1 is LGHNA and CDR2 YSLEER. The V and J ends lost 1 base and 6 bases respectively, with 12 bases between them. This CDR3 is CASSQVSPRSEAFF. CDR3 nucleotide sequence: TGCGCCAGCAGCCAAGTCTCTCCCCGGTCTGAAGCTTTCTTT.

This clone was seen only a few times. The V and J genes are TRBV5-1 and TRBJ1-4; possible D gene TRBD1, 5 bases. V was trimmed by 3 bases and J by 0 bases, leaving 12 bases between them. The germline CDR1 and CDR2 sequences are SGHRS and YFSETQ. The CDR3 loop spans 16 amino acids. The CDR3 sequence is CASSYAVGATNEKLFF. The DNA of the CDR3 is TGCGCCAGCAGCTACGCAGTGGGGGCAACTAATGAAAAACTGTTTTTT.

This clone was observed a handful of times. The chain is built from TRBV27 and TRBJ1-4; unclear D gene. V was shortened by 5 bases and J by 2 bases, with 12 bases between the two germline ends. This CDR3 region has 15 residues. Germline V CDR1 and CDR2: MNHEY, SMNVEV (reference sequence). The CDR3 reads CASSGTRATNEKLFF. In nucleotides, the CDR3 is TGTGCCAGCAGTGGCACGCGGGCTACTAATGAAAAACTGTTTTTT.

The genes are TRBV5-4 and TRBJ1-3; D remains ambiguous. V lost 2 bases to trimming and J lost 6 bases, with 9 bases between them. Germline assignment: CDR1 SGHNT and CDR2 YYREEE (reference sequence). The length of the CDR3 is 13 residues. DNA for the CDR3: TGTGCCAGCAGCTTTGGAGGAGAAAACACCATATATTTT. Translating it yields CASSFGGENTIYF.

The V and J genes are TRBV7-2 and TRBJ1-1; D ambiguous. Deletions cut 3 bases from V and 1 base from J, with 9 bases between. The germline V gene encodes CDR1 SGHTA and CDR2 FQGNSA. This CDR3 has 14 residues. CDR3 loop: CASSFSLTNTEAFF. The CDR3, as DNA: TGTGCCAGCAGCTTTAGCCTTACGAACACTGAAGCTTTCTTT.

The table lists this clone with a count of one. The CDR3 sequence is CASSQWGASSLPYNEQFF. The CDR3 coding sequence is TGTGCCAGCAGCCAATGGGGAGCTAGCTCCCTCCCGTACAATGAGCAGTTCTTC. This chain uses TRBV4-2 with TRBJ2-1; maybe TRBD2 (5 bases). In germline, CDR1 is LGHNA, CDR2 YNFKEQ. V was pared by 2 bases and J by 4 bases, with 21 bases between. This CDR3 has 18 amino acids.

The rearrangement joins TRBV7-8 to TRBJ1-5; 10 bases fit TRBD1. Germline CDR1 and CDR2: SGHVS and FQNEAQ. The CDR3 is 14 residues long. After removal of 4 bases from V and 6 bases from J, the junction contained 3 bases not matched to a gene. The CDR3 loop is CASSSGTGVQPQHF. DNA for the CDR3: TGTGCCAGCAGCTCCGGGACAGGGGTTCAGCCCCAGCATTTT.